The clone carrying this TCR beta chain was seen at least ten times. The sample belongs to a study of blood T cells in healthy people across ages. V shed 5 bases, J shed 3 bases, and the junction held 9 bases outside the gene matches. Germline CDR1 MNHEY, CDR2 SVGEGT. The CDR3 has 17 residues. A second 7 to 11 cycle PCR used barcoded and J-beta primers. Each CDR3 protein gets one entry after TCRdb re-called the 5' RACE reads with MiXCR. In the table there are hundreds of thousands of distinct CDR3 sequences, about 30% of which are singletons. The chain is built from TRBV6-2 or TRBV6-3 and TRBJ2-3; 12 bases fit TRBD2. The sequenced sample consisted of blood. The receptor's source is a woman of 80 years or more in good health. The CDR3 reads CASSLRTSGVVTDTQYF. The CDR3 DNA reads as TGTGCCAGCAGTCTTAGGACTAGCGGGGTGGTAACAGATACGCAGTATTTT.